This TCR beta chain was sequenced for a study of shared clonotypes between healthy human individuals. Researchers partitioned CD4+ cells into CD45RA+ naive and CD45RA-negative memory subsets. The study's findings and limits: Donor clonotype sharing was expected to depend on sequencing depth.

Trimming cost V 7 bases and J 8 bases; bases outside gene matches: 10. The CDR3 is made up of 14 amino acids. Per germline, CDR1 SGHTA and CDR2 FQGTGA. Details on this clone: Its antigen is still unknown.

Clones were sequenced by immunoSEQ multiplex PCR, and TCRdb holds only the in-frame ones, with some missing. This table holds a few million clones, 85% to 95% found once. Source material: naive CD4+ T cells from PBMCs. As for subset: CD45RA+ positively selected. The chain recombines TRBV7-3 with TRBJ2-1; TRBD2 agrees at 8 bases. This clonotype was sampled from a man aged 18 to 29 in good health. Some clones in this sample may be carry-over from other donors' samples. The CDR3 sequence: CASNPGGRGDEQFF. As DNA, the CDR3 is TGTGCCAGCAACCCGGGAGGGAGGGGGGATGAGCAGTTCTTC.